This is a list of T cell receptor beta chains from one sample in a study of blood T cell repertoires in COVID-19. Sequencing was performed with immunoSEQ multiplex PCR; in TCRdb, only in-frame clones are kept and a portion is missing. The sample consists of 130,000 to 150,000 clones, around 87% of them appearing once. Sequences were obtained from peripheral blood. All receptors derive from a woman aged 40 to 50 with acute or convalescent COVID-19. Both conserved end residues are part of each CDR3. The D gene is left open where the match is weak. Part of the rows lack a size; the others show once, few, many or a class for expanded clones.

d_call: TRBD1
j_call: TRBJ1-4
clone_size: .
v_call: TRBV6-5
cdr3_aa: CASSRPGTGREKLFF
cdr3_nt: TGTGCCAGCAGCAGACCCGGGACAGGGAGAGAAAAACTGTTTTTT

d_call: TRBD2
j_call: TRBJ2-1
clone_size: .
v_call: TRBV4-3
cdr3_aa: CASSRKVTSGGNNEQFF
cdr3_nt: TGCGCCAGCAGCCGAAAAGTGACTAGCGGGGGGAACAATGAGCAGTTCTTC

d_call: .
j_call: TRBJ1-5
clone_size: .
v_call: TRBV6-5
cdr3_aa: CASNRAKGQPQHF
cdr3_nt: TGTGCCAGCAACAGGGCGAAAGGTCAGCCCCAGCATTTT

d_call: TRBD2
j_call: TRBJ2-7
clone_size: .
v_call: TRBV11-1
cdr3_aa: CASSHPGLTNEQYF
cdr3_nt: TGTGCCAGCAGCCACCCGGGACTAACTAACGAGCAGTACTTC

d_call: TRBD2
j_call: TRBJ2-1
clone_size: .
v_call: TRBV5-4
cdr3_aa: CASSFGTSNEQFF
cdr3_nt: TGTGCCAGCAGCTTTGGGACTAGCAATGAGCAGTTCTTC

d_call: TRBD2
j_call: TRBJ2-1
clone_size: .
v_call: TRBV7-3
cdr3_aa: CASSSYGTSVHNEQFF
cdr3_nt: TGTGCCAGCAGCTCTTACGGGACTAGCGTACACAATGAGCAGTTCTTC

d_call: .
j_call: TRBJ1-5
clone_size: .
v_call: TRBV6-2/TRBV6-3
cdr3_aa: CASSPGQPQHF
cdr3_nt: TGTGCCAGCAGTCCCGGTCAGCCCCAGCATTTT

d_call: .
j_call: TRBJ2-3
clone_size: .
v_call: TRBV7-3
cdr3_aa: CASSLAAPTDTQYF
cdr3_nt: TGTGCCAGCAGCTTAGCGGCCCCCACAGATACGCAGTATTTT

d_call: .
j_call: TRBJ1-2
clone_size: .
v_call: TRBV5-4
cdr3_aa: CASSPPPGHSYGYTF
cdr3_nt: TGTGCCAGCAGCCCGCCCCCGGGACACTCCTATGGCTACACCTTC

d_call: .
j_call: TRBJ2-7
clone_size: .
v_call: TRBV5-1
cdr3_aa: CASSLASSPTSSYEQYF
cdr3_nt: TGCGCCAGCAGCTTGGCTTCTAGTCCTACGAGCTCCTACGAGCAGTACTTC

d_call: .
j_call: TRBJ1-1
clone_size: .
v_call: TRBV12-3/TRBV12-4
cdr3_aa: CASSQGGRTEAFF
cdr3_nt: TGTGCCAGCAGCCAGGGAGGAAGGACTGAAGCTTTCTTT

d_call: .
j_call: TRBJ1-6
clone_size: once
v_call: TRBV5-1
cdr3_aa: CASSQGQYNSPLHF
cdr3_nt: TGCGCCAGCAGCCAAGGACAATATAATTCACCCCTCCACTTT

d_call: TRBD2
j_call: TRBJ2-7
clone_size: .
v_call: TRBV10-1
cdr3_aa: CASRSSGGYEQYF
cdr3_nt: TGCGCCAGCAGGAGTTCGGGGGGCTACGAGCAGTACTTC

d_call: TRBD2
j_call: TRBJ2-5
clone_size: .
v_call: TRBV5-1
cdr3_aa: CASSLGLAGRQETQYF
cdr3_nt: TGCGCCAGCAGCTTGGGACTAGCGGGACGGCAAGAGACCCAGTACTTC

d_call: TRBD1
j_call: TRBJ1-5
clone_size: .
v_call: TRBV19
cdr3_aa: CASSALGGLVNQPQHF
cdr3_nt: TGTGCCAGTAGTGCTCTAGGGGGCCTAGTGAATCAGCCCCAGCATTTT

d_call: TRBD1
j_call: TRBJ1-4
clone_size: .
v_call: TRBV6-6
cdr3_aa: CASSYSTGRGEKLFF
cdr3_nt: TGTGCCAGCAGTTACTCGACAGGGAGAGGAGAAAAACTGTTTTTT